This TCR beta chain was obtained from a study of T cells in Graves' hyperthyroidism and ophthalmopathy. RNA transcripts provided the source from which TCR beta CDR3 regions were amplified. First-round RT-PCR targeting the TCR CDR3 was performed with the HTBI primer set. A single record per CDR3 protein comes from TCRdb applying MiXCR to the multiplex PCR reads. Of hundreds of thousands of distinct CDR3 sequences in the sample, about 20% are singletons; the top ten hold approximately 54%. Of note for this clonotype: The antigen remains unidentified.

Disease lasting under 3 months, a NOSPECS grade of at least 4, and a Clinical Activity Score of at least 3 were features of the ophthalmopathy patients. Trimming shortened V by 3 bases and J by 6 bases, and 17 bases separated the two germline ends. CDR1 is SQVTM and CDR2 is ANQGSEA in the germline V gene. There are 14 residues in the CDR3. General study points: Most thyroid clonotypes with frequency above 0.001 were detected in blood.

Material for sequencing was blood. This TCR was recovered from a woman aged 70-85 years with Graves' ophthalmopathy. The chain recombines TRBV29-1 with TRBJ1-2; D unclear. The CDR3 is CSVEDKLTSNGYTF. The CDR3 nucleotides read TGCAGCGTTGAGGATAAGCTTACTTCCAATGGCTACACCTTC.